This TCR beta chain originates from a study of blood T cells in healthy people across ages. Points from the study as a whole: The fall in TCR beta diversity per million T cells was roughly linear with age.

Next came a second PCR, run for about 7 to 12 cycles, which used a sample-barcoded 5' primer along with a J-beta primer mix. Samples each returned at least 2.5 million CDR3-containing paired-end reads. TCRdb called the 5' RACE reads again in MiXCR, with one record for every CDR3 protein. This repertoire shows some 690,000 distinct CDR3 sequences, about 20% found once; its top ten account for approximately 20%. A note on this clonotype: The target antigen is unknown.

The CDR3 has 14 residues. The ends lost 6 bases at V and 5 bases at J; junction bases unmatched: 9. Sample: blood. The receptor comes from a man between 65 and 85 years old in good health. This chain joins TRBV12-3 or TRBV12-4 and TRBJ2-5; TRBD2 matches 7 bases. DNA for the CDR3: TGTGCCAGCAGACCGGCGGGGGAGGTGGAGACCCAGTACTTC. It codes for CASRPAGEVETQYF.